The 27 T cell receptor beta chains below come from one sample, sequenced in a study of blood T cell repertoires in COVID-19. The method was immunoSEQ multiplex PCR; TCRdb's version includes in-frame clones alone and lacks a portion of them. The sample consists of approximately 180,000 clones, more than 80% of them appearing once. The source material was peripheral blood. The receptors stem from a man aged 45-65 years with acute or convalescent COVID-19.

This clone was counted a few times. This sequence joins TRBV28 and TRBJ1-5; the match to TRBD1 covers 9 bases. The CDR3 covers 13 residues. The germline V gene encodes CDR1 MDHEN and CDR2 SYDVKM. Trimming took 8 bases from V and 7 from J; bases not matched to a gene: 6. CDR3 sequence reads: CASQGQGGQPQHF. The CDR3 DNA sequence: TGTGCCAGCCAGGGACAGGGAGGACAGCCCCAGCATTTT.

The rearrangement joins TRBV19 to TRBJ2-1; tentatively, D is TRBD2 (5 bases). The V gene's germline CDR1 is LNHDA and CDR2 SQIVND (reference sequence). V was clipped by 1 base and J by 6 bases, with 7 bases between them. This CDR3 has 13 residues. The CDR3 sequence: CASSIALANEQFF. DNA for the CDR3: TGTGCCAGTAGTATAGCCCTAGCCAATGAGCAGTTCTTC.

This chain links TRBV6-6 with TRBJ2-3; the match to TRBD2 covers 14 bases. V lost 6 bases to trimming and J lost 6 bases; unmatched junction nucleotides: 5. This CDR3 is 15 amino acids long. Looked up from germline, CDR1 is MNHNY and CDR2 is SVGAGI (reference sequence). In DNA, the CDR3 is TGTGCCAGCAGGAAGACTAGCGGGGGGGCTGATACGCAGTATTTT. Encoded protein: CASRKTSGGADTQYF.

V is TRBV19 and J is TRBJ2-3; D uncertain. V lost 6 bases and J lost 0, with 16 bases in between. This CDR3 has 16 amino acids. Per the germline V gene, CDR1 is LNHDA and CDR2 is SQIVND (reference sequence). The CDR3 DNA sequence: TGTGCCAGTAGCTATTCAGGCCTACGGAGCACAGATACGCAGTATTTT. It encodes CASSYSGLRSTDTQYF.

The chain combines TRBV7-3 with TRBJ1-2; TRBD1 aligns across 8 bases. The V gene end was trimmed by 5 bases and the J gene end by 5 bases; junction bases not matched to a gene: 4. CDR3 length: 13 residues. CDR1 is SGHTA and CDR2 is FQGTGA in the germline V gene. The CDR3 sequence: CASSTGQGYGYTF. As DNA, the CDR3 is TGTGCCAGCAGCACCGGACAGGGTTATGGCTACACCTTC.

This chain joins TRBV28 and TRBJ2-7; TRBD1 matches at 9 bases. The CDR3 spans 15 residues. V dropped 5 bases and J dropped 3; count of bases not matched to a gene: 8. Per the germline V gene, CDR1 is MDHEN and CDR2 is SYDVKM. The CDR3 reads CASSTPGTGNYEQYF. CDR3 DNA: TGTGCCAGCAGTACACCCGGGACAGGGAACTACGAGCAGTACTTC.

V usage is TRBV4-1 and J usage is TRBJ1-4; 10 positions agree with TRBD1. Looked up from germline, CDR1 is MGHRA and CDR2 is YSYEKL. The CDR3 loop spans 15 amino acids. Trimming at V came to 0 bases and at J to 8 bases, leaving 3 bases not matched to a gene. The DNA for the CDR3 is TGCGCCAGCAGCCAAGAAGGGACAGGGGAAGAAAAACTGTTTTTT. Translation: CASSQEGTGEEKLFF.

The rearrangement joins TRBV7-3 to TRBJ2-1; a possible D gene is TRBD2 (6 bases). The CDR3 extends over 15 amino acids. Trimming removed 4 bases at V and 2 bases at J, with 12 bases between. The germline V gene has CDR1 SGHTA and CDR2 FQGTGA. The CDR3 DNA follows: TGTGCCAGCAGCTCCTCGGGACTTACCTACAATGAGCAGTTCTTC. The encoded protein is CASSSSGLTYNEQFF.

The chain couples TRBV3-1 (or the pseudogene TRBV3-2) to TRBJ1-1; D remains unclear. The V end lost 2 bases, the J end lost 1 base, and 11 bases lay between the germline ends. Germline V lookup: CDR1 LGHDT, CDR2 YNNKEL (reference sequence). The CDR3 is 15 residues long. The CDR3 nucleotides are TGTGCCAGCAGCCAAATGGGCGGGTGGAACACTGAAGCTTTCTTT. Protein sequence: CASSQMGGWNTEAFF.

The chain uses TRBV19 and TRBJ1-2; the match to TRBD1 covers 7 bases. Germline trimming cut 7 bases from V and 3 bases from J; bases unmatched to any gene: 5. This CDR3 comprises 13 residues. Germline values: CDR1 LNHDA, CDR2 SQIVND (reference sequence). The CDR3 protein is CASNTGTDYGYTF. DNA for the CDR3: TGTGCCAGTAACACCGGGACAGACTATGGCTACACCTTC.

This rearrangement joins TRBV11-2 to TRBJ1-1; D unclear. The CDR3 extends over 14 amino acids. CDR1 is SGHAT and CDR2 is FQNNGV in the germline V gene. Trimming stripped 0 bases from V and 4 bases from J, with 9 bases between. Here the CDR3 reads CASSLESSATEAFF. Here the CDR3 DNA reads TGTGCCAGCAGCTTAGAGTCCAGTGCCACTGAAGCTTTCTTT.

This clone was seen just once. The V call is TRBV2, the J call TRBJ2-1, with TRBD1 identical over 11 bases. The junction had 12 bases not matched to a gene; V was cut back by 7 bases and J by 7 bases. The germline V gene has CDR1 SNHLY and CDR2 FYNNEI. There are 16 residues in the CDR3. The CDR3 DNA reads TGTGCCAGCAAAACCACCGGGACAGGGGGAAGGAATGAGCAGTTCTTC. Its translation: CASKTTGTGGRNEQFF.

J is TRBJ1-4 and V is TRBV29-1; 8 bases match TRBD1. V was pared by 2 bases and J by 6 bases, with 11 bases of the junction left unmatched. In germline, CDR1 is SQVTM, CDR2 ANQGSEA. The CDR3 consists of 16 residues. The CDR3 loop reads CSVESRGRVRDEKLFF. In nucleotides, the CDR3 is TGCAGCGTTGAATCCAGGGGGCGCGTTCGGGATGAAAAACTGTTTTTT.

The chain uses TRBV30 and TRBJ1-3, with D possibly TRBD1 on 6 matching bases. CDR1 and CDR2 (germline): GTSNPN, SVGIG (reference sequence). The CDR3 covers 13 residues. Trimming removed 5 bases at V and 9 bases at J, with 17 bases between. This CDR3 is CAWARGGFATIYF. The DNA for the CDR3 is TGTGCCTGGGCCAGGGGTGGGTTCGCCACCATATATTTT. The variable domain in full, completed from reference TRBV30 and TRBJ1-3, reads SQTIHQWPATLVQPVGSPLSLECTVEGTSNPNLYWYRQAAGRGLQLLFYSVGIGQISSEVPQNLSASRPQDRQFILSSKKLLLSDSGFYLCAWARGGFATIYFGEGSWLTVV.

The table lists this clone with a count of one. The CDR3, as DNA: TGTGCCAGCAGTTCCTACACCCTCCTAGCGGGGGTTAAAAACATTCAGTACTTC. It specifies CASSSYTLLAGVKNIQYF. The gene calls are TRBV27 and TRBJ2-4, with TRBD2 matching over 10 bases. The CDR3 totals 18 residues. Trimming cost V 4 bases and J 4 bases; bases outside gene matches: 13. CDR1 and CDR2 (germline): MNHEY, SMNVEV (reference sequence).

The genes are TRBV18 and TRBJ1-1, with TRBD1 matching over 7 bases. The CDR3 length is 17 residues. The germline V gene has CDR1 KGHSH and CDR2 LQKENI. The ends lost 3 bases at V and 0 bases at J; junction bases unmatched: 10. Here the CDR3 DNA reads TGTGCCAGCTCACCTACGGCCACAGGGGTAATGAACACTGAAGCTTTCTTT. Residues: CASSPTATGVMNTEAFF.

V usage is TRBV2 and J usage is TRBJ2-1; D is ambiguous. V shed 6 bases and J shed 0 bases, with 6 bases lying between them. Germline CDR1 SNHLY, CDR2 FYNNEI. The CDR3 runs to 13 residues. The CDR3 region has the DNA TGTGCCAGCAGAACGAGCTCCTACAATGAGCAGTTCTTC. This translates into CASRTSSYNEQFF.

CDR3 sequence: CASSPRTLNSGELFF. The CDR3 coding sequence is TGTGCCAGCTCACCAAGGACACTTAATTCCGGGGAGCTGTTTTTT. The V and J genes are TRBV18 and TRBJ2-2; a weak D match, TRBD1 (5 bases). CDR3 length: 15 amino acids. CDR1 and CDR2 from the germline V gene are KGHSH and LQKENI. V was shortened by 2 bases and J by 6 bases, with 13 bases between the two germline ends.

This clone has only one observation. The chain combines TRBV6-5 with TRBJ1-5; 9 bases are a match to TRBD1. The CDR3 runs to 13 residues. The ends lost 8 bases at V and 7 bases at J; junction bases unmatched: 6. Germline V gives CDR1 MNHEY, CDR2 SVGAGI. The CDR3: CASRGQGRQPQHF. CDR3 coding DNA: TGTGCCAGCCGGGGACAGGGCAGACAGCCCCAGCATTTT.

This chain uses TRBV10-3 with TRBJ2-1, with 7 bases aligning to TRBD1. After removal of 11 bases from V and 7 bases from J, the junction contained 11 bases not matched to a gene. The CDR3 has 13 amino acids. Germline assignment: CDR1 ENHRY and CDR2 SYGVKD. CDR3 nucleotides: TGTGCCTCCGTGGGCGACAGGGAGAATGAGCAGTTCTTC. The encoded protein is CASVGDRENEQFF.

This clone was detected only once. The chain links TRBV5-1 to TRBJ2-5, with 8 bases that match TRBD1. Trimming removed 3 bases from V and 2 bases from J; junction bases left unmatched: 0. Germline V lookup: CDR1 SGHRS, CDR2 YFSETQ. CDR3 size: 13 residues. The chain's CDR3 is CASSWTGQETQYF. The CDR3 DNA sequence: TGCGCCAGCAGCTGGACAGGGCAAGAGACCCAGTACTTC. Full variable domain (remainder filled in from reference TRBV5-1 and TRBJ2-5): KAGVTQTPRYLIKTRGQQVTLSCSPISGHRSVSWYQQTPGQGLQFLFEYFSETQRNKGNFPGRFSGRQFSNSRSEMNVSTLELGDSALYLCASSWTGQETQYFGPGTRLLVL.

This clone was observed a handful of times. The V call is TRBV7-9, the J call TRBJ1-2, with D possibly TRBD1 on 5 matching bases. The germline V gene has CDR1 SEHNR and CDR2 FQNEAQ (reference sequence). Trimming removed 5 bases at V and 5 bases at J, with 18 bases between. The CDR3 spans 15 residues. The CDR3 here is CASSPSWGGGYGYTF. The CDR3 coding sequence is TGTGCCAGCAGCCCCTCATGGGGTGGGGGGTATGGCTACACCTTC. Drawing the rest from reference TRBV7-9 and TRBJ1-2, the complete variable domain is DTGVSQNPRHKITKRGQNVTFRCDPISEHNRLYWYRQTLGQGPEFLTYFQNEAQLEKSRLLSDRFSAERPKGSFSTLEIQRTEQGDSAMYLCASSPSWGGGYGYTFGSGTRLTVV.

The chain employs TRBV28 and TRBJ2-3; TRBD2 aligns across 10 bases. Germline CDR1 is MDHEN and CDR2 is SYDVKM. With V trimmed by 4 bases and J by 2 bases, 6 bases remained unmatched. The CDR3 spans 16 residues. CDR3 sequence (DNA): TGTGCCAGCAGTTCCCCTGGACTAGCGGCCACAGATACGCAGTATTTT. Protein product: CASSSPGLAATDTQYF.

The table lists this clone with a count of one. The chain employs TRBV7-2 and TRBJ1-2; 10 bases are a match to TRBD1. CDR3 size: 16 residues. Per the germline V gene, CDR1 is SGHTA and CDR2 is FQGNSA. V shed 4 bases, J shed 7 bases, and the junction held 12 bases outside the gene matches. CDR3 sequence reads: CASSSGQGGLIGGYTF. CDR3 DNA sequence: TGTGCCAGCAGCTCCGGACAGGGGGGGCTTATAGGTGGCTACACCTTC.

The sample holds one count of this clone. The rearrangement links TRBV5-5 to TRBJ1-5; the match to TRBD1 covers 8 bases. CDR3 length: 15 amino acids. The germline V gene encodes CDR1 SGHKS and CDR2 YYEKEE (reference sequence). Trimming removed 1 base from V and 7 bases from J; junction bases left unmatched: 7. CDR3 amino acids: CASSLLQGAVQPQHF. CDR3 DNA: TGTGCCAGCAGCTTGCTGCAGGGGGCGGTGCAGCCCCAGCATTTT.

The chain employs TRBV19 and TRBJ2-5, with D possibly matching TRBD2 (6 bases). This CDR3 has 13 residues. V lost 5 bases, J lost 5 bases, and 12 bases lay in between. Germline lookup yields CDR1 LNHDA and CDR2 SQIVND (reference sequence). CDR3 DNA sequence: TGTGCCAGTAGTGACCAGGGAGGCGAGACCCAGTACTTC. Protein product: CASSDQGGETQYF.

The chain employs TRBV3-1 (or the pseudogene TRBV3-2) and TRBJ1-1; a weak D match, TRBD1 (5 bases). The germline V gene has CDR1 LGHDT and CDR2 YNNKEL (reference sequence). The CDR3 contains 16 residues. V gave up 4 bases and J gave up 1 base, with 16 bases separating them. CDR3 sequence reads: CASSRSRGLPNTEAFF. DNA of the CDR3: TGTGCCAGCAGCCGCTCACGGGGACTCCCGAACACTGAAGCTTTCTTT.